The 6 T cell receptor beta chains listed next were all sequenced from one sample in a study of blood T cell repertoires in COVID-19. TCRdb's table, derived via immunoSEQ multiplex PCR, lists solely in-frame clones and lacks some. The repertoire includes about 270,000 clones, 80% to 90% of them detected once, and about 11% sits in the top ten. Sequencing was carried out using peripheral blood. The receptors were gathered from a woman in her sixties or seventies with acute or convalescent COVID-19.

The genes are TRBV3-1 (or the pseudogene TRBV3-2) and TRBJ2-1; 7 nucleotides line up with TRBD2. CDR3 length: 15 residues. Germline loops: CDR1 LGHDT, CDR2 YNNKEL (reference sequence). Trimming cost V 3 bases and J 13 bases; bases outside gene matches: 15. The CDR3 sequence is CASSQGLSPATSQFF. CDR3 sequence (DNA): TGTGCCAGCAGCCAGGGACTAAGTCCAGCTACAAGCCAGTTCTTC.

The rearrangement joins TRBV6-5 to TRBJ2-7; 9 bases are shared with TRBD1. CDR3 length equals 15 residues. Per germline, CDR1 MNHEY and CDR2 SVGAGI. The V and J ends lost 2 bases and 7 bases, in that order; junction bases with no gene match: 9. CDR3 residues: CASSYAPQGAREQYF. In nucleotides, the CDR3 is TGTGCCAGCAGTTACGCCCCACAGGGGGCTAGGGAGCAGTACTTC.

The CDR3 region is CSVLRGAGFGYTF. In DNA, the CDR3 is TGCAGCGTTCTACGCGGGGCGGGATTTGGCTACACCTTC. The chain combines TRBV29-1 with TRBJ1-2, with a tentative D call TRBD1 (5 bases). The CDR3 is 13 residues long. Looked up from germline, CDR1 is SQVTM and CDR2 is ANQGSEA. Between the trimmed V and J ends, which lost 5 bases and 7 bases, there was a span of 17 bases.

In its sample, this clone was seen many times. The CDR3 loop is CASSLGGATDTQYF. The DNA for the CDR3 is TGTGCCAGCAGTCTCGGGGGGGCTACAGATACGCAGTATTTT. The V and J genes are TRBV6-6 and TRBJ2-3; 8 nucleotides match TRBD2. Germline CDR1 reads MNHNY; CDR2 reads SVGAGI (reference sequence). V lost 5 bases, J lost 3 bases, and 4 bases stayed unmatched. This CDR3 has 14 amino acids.

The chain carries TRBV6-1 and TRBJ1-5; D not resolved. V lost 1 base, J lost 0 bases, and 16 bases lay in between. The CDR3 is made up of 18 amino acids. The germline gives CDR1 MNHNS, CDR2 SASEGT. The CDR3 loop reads CASSEVKGTAYSNQPQHF. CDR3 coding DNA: TGTGCCAGCAGTGAAGTAAAAGGAACAGCCTATAGCAATCAGCCCCAGCATTTT.

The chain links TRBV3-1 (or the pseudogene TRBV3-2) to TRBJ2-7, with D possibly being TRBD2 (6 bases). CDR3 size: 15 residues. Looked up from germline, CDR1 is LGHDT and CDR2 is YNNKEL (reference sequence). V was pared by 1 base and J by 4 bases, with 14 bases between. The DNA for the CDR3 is TGTGCCAGCAGCCAAGGCCCCACAAGCGGGTACGAGCAGTACTTC. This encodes CASSQGPTSGYEQYF.